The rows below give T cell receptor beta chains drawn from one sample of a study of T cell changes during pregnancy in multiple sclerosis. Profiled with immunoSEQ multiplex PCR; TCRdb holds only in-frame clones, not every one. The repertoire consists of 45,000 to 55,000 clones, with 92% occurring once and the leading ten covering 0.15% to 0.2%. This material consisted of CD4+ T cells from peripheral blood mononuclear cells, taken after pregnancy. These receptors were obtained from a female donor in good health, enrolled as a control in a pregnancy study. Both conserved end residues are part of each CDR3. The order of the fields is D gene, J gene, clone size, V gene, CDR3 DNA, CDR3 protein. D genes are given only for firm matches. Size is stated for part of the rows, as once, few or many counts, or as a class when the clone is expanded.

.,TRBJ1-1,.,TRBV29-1,TGCAGCGTTGCAACGGGGTATACTGAAGCTTTCTTT,CSVATGYTEAFF
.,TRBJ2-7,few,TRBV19,TGTGCCAGTACCCCCTGGCCGAGACAGTACGAGCAGTACTTC,CASTPWPRQYEQYF
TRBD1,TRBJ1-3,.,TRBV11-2,TGTGCCAGCAGCTTAGCCCCGGGCAGGGGGGAAATGACGGGAAACACCATATATTTT,CASSLAPGRGEMTGNTIYF
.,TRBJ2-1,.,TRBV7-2,TGTGCCAGCAGCCCGCTTACAGGGAGCTCCTACAATGAGCAGTTCTTC,CASSPLTGSSYNEQFF
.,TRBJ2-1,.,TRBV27,TGTGCCAGCAGTTTACGGGTGGGGGGGCCTCCTAGCTCCTACAATGAGCAGTTCTTC,CASSLRVGGPPSSYNEQFF
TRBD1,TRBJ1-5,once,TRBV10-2,TGCGCCAGCAGGGGACAGAGCAATCAGCCCCAGCATTTT,CASRGQSNQPQHF
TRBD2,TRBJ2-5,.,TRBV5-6,TGTGCCAGCAGACCACTAGCGGGGGGGGAGACCCAGTACTTC,CASRPLAGGETQYF
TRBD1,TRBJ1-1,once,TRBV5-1,TGCGCCAGCAGCGCCGGGACAGGTGCGTTCGGCACTGAAGCTTTCTTT,CASSAGTGAFGTEAFF
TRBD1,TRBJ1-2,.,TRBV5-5,TGTGCCAGCAGCTCGGGACAGTTCTATGGCTACACCTTC,CASSSGQFYGYTF
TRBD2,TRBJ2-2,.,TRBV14,TGTGCCAGCAGCCAAGAAAGTAGCGGGGGGCGCACCGGGGAGCTGTTTTTT,CASSQESSGGRTGELFF
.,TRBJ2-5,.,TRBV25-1,TGTGCCAGCAGTGGTCCTTTGGAGACCCAGTACTTC,CASSGPLETQYF
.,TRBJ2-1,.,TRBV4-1,TGCGCCAGCAGCCAAGATAAGGCGCGGAGCGGAGAATACAATGAGCAGTTCTTC,CASSQDKARSGEYNEQFF
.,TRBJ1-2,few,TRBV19,TGTGCCAGTAGTATGAGGAACTATGGCTACACCTTC,CASSMRNYGYTF
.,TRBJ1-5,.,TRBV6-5,TGTGCCAGCAGGCGGGGGAATAGCAATCAGCCCCAGCATTTT,CASRRGNSNQPQHF
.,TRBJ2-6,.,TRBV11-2,TGTGCCAGCAGCTTAACGGCTGGGGCCAACGTCCTGACTTTC,CASSLTAGANVLTF
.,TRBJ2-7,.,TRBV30,TGTGCCTGGAGTGGCCTACAGGCCCTAGCCTACGAGCAGTACTTC,CAWSGLQALAYEQYF
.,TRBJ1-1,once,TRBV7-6,TGTGCCAGCAGCTCCCACAGGGATGAGAAGGCTTTCTTT,CASSSHRDEKAFF
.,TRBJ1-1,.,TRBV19,TGTGCCAGCCCCGGGAGAACTGAAGCTTTCTTT,CASPGRTEAFF
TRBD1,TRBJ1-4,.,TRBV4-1,TGCGCCAGCAGCCAACCTACGACAGGGTCAACTAATGAAAAACTGTTTTTT,CASSQPTTGSTNEKLFF
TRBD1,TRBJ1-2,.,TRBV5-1,TGCGCCAGCAGGTTCGCAGGGGGTTTGGTCTATGGCTACACCTTC,CASRFAGGLVYGYTF
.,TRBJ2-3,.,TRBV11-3,TGTGCCAGCAGCTCCTCCGAGACAGATACGCAGTATTTT,CASSSSETDTQYF
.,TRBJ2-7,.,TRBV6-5,TGTGCCAGCAGAGGAACGGGATACGAGCAGTACTTC,CASRGTGYEQYF
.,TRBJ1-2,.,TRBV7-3,TGTGCCAGCAGCACCCGAGGTGGCTACACCTTC,CASSTRGGYTF
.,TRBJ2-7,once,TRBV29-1,TGCAGCATTAACACAGGATACGAGCAGTACTTC,CSINTGYEQYF
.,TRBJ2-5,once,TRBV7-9,TGTGCCAGCAGCTTTCCCCGGATAGTAGCGGAAAAAGAGACCCAGTACTTC,CASSFPRIVAEKETQYF
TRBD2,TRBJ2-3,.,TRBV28,TGTGCCAGCAGTCCGGGAGGGCGACTTCCCACAGATACGCAGTATTTT,CASSPGGRLPTDTQYF
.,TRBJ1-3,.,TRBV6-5,TGTGCCAGCATCCCACCGGGAATCTCTGGAAACACCATATATTTT,CASIPPGISGNTIYF
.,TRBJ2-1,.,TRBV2,TGTGCCAGCAGCCCCGGGGTGGCAAGGTCGCTCTTC,CASSPGVARSLF
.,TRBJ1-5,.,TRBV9,TGTGCCAGCAGCGTATCGTGGGGAGGTAATCAGCCCCAGCATTTT,CASSVSWGGNQPQHF
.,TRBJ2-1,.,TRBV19,TGTGCCACTACGTTTGTGGGCTCGAGCTCCTACAATGAGCAGTTCTTC,CATTFVGSSSYNEQFF
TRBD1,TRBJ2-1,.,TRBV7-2,TGTGCCAGCAGCTTAGCTCAGGGACAGACTCAGTTCTTC,CASSLAQGQTQFF
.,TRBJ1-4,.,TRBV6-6,TGTGCCAGCAGTCCGGGGGGGACACAAAAACTGTTTTTT,CASSPGGTQKLFF
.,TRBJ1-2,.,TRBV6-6,TGTGCCAGCAGTTACCCACAGGTCTCCTATGGCTACACCTTC,CASSYPQVSYGYTF
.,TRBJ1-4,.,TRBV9,TGTGCCAGCAGCGTAGCAAGGGGCGGTGAAAAACTGTTTTTT,CASSVARGGEKLFF
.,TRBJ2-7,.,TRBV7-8,TGTGCCAGCAGCTTATCATCCTACGAGCAGTACTTC,CASSLSSYEQYF
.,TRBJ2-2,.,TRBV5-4,TGTGCCAGCAGCTTGGTTGGCACCAACACCGGGGAGCTGTTTTTT,CASSLVGTNTGELFF
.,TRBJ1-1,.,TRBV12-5,TGTGCTAGTGGTCCAAACCCGGCAGGGACTGAAGCTTTCTTT,CASGPNPAGTEAFF
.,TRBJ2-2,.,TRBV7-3,TGTGCCAGCAGCTCGCAGGGCGGTTCGAACACCGGGGAGCTGTTTTTT,CASSSQGGSNTGELFF
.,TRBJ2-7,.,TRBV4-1,TGCGCCAGCAGCCAAGGTGGGTTTGGAGATAGCTCCTACGAGCAGTACTTC,CASSQGGFGDSSYEQYF
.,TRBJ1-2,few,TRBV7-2,TGTGCCAGCAGCTTGGGGCGGCACGAATATGGCTACACCTTC,CASSLGRHEYGYTF
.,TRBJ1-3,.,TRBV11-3,TGTGCCAGCAGTGCGGGGGGACCCTCTGGAAACACCATATATTTT,CASSAGGPSGNTIYF
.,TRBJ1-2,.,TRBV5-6,TGTGCCAGCAGCTTGTTAGGCAGCGCCCCGGGGATCTATGGCTACACCTTC,CASSLLGSAPGIYGYTF
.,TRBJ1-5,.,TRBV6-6,TGTGCCAGCAGCGACTCTGGAAGTCTCAATCAGCCCCAGCATTTT,CASSDSGSLNQPQHF
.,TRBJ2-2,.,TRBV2,TGTGCCAGTAATCCCACAGGGAACACCGGGGAGCTGTTTTTT,CASNPTGNTGELFF
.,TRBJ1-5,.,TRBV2,TGTGCCAGCAGTTCTAATAGCAATCAGCCCCAGCATTTT,CASSSNSNQPQHF
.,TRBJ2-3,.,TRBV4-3,TGCGCCAGCAGCCAAGATGGGCAGGGTCGCACAGATACGCAGTATTTT,CASSQDGQGRTDTQYF
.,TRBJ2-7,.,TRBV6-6,TGTGCCAGCAAGAGGGCTGCTTACGAGCAGTACTTC,CASKRAAYEQYF
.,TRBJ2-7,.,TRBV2,TGTGCCAGCAGAGCAAATTCCTACGAGCAGTACTTC,CASRANSYEQYF
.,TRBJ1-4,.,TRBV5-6,TGTGCCAGCAGCTCCTTCCGGACTTCCGCGGGCGAAAAACTGTTTTTT,CASSSFRTSAGEKLFF
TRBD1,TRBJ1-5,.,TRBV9,TGTGCCAGCAGCTTCGGGACAGGCGACAATCAGCCCCAGCATTTT,CASSFGTGDNQPQHF
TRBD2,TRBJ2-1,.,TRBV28,TGTGCCAGCCAGCCGATTCTAGCGGGGACCAATGAGCAGTTCTTC,CASQPILAGTNEQFF
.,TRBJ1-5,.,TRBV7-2,TGTGCCAGCAGCTTTTCTGGGCGCAGAAATCAGCCCCAGCATTTT,CASSFSGRRNQPQHF
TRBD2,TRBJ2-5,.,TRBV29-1,TGCAGCGTCCTGGGGGGGGAGACCCAGTACTTC,CSVLGGETQYF
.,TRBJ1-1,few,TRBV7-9,TGTGCCAGCAGCTCCCTCACTGAAGCTTTCTTT,CASSSLTEAFF
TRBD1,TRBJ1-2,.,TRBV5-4,TGTGCCAGCAGCTCCCCGGGACAGACGAACTATGGCTACACCTTC,CASSSPGQTNYGYTF
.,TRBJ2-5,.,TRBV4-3,TGCGCCAGCAGCCGTAGACAGAAAGAGACCCAGTACTTC,CASSRRQKETQYF
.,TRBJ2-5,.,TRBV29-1,TGCAGCGTTGAAGATGAAGGGACTCTACGAAAACTTCAGTACTTC,CSVEDEGTLRKLQYF
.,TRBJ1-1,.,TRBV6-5,TGTGCCAGCAGCACCCAGGTGAACACTGAAGCTTTCTTT,CASSTQVNTEAFF
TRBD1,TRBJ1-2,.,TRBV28,TGTGCCAGCATCTCAGGGGGACAGGGGGTTGATGGCTACACCTTC,CASISGGQGVDGYTF